A selection of T cell receptor beta chains follows, all from one sample in a study of blood T cells in healthy people across ages. Using its own MiXCR run on the 5' RACE reads, TCRdb lists one record per CDR3 protein. The table records 800,000 to 950,000 distinct CDR3 sequences, roughly 34% of them present only once. The sample was blood. All receptors derive from a young man in good health. CDR3s include the opening cysteine and the closing phenylalanine or tryptophan. The D gene is left open where the match is weak. Size is omitted from some rows. Given values are once, few, many or a class for expanded clones.

15	TRBV7-3	TRBD2	TRBJ2-3	NA	TGTGCCAGCAGCTTAAGCGCGGGGGGCACAGATACGCAGTATTTT	CASSLSAGGTDTQYF
15	TRBV9	NA	TRBJ2-5	NA	TGTGCCAGCAGCGTAGGGGCGGGGATCTACAATGAGCAGTACTTC	CASSVGAGIYNEQYF
13	TRBV12-3/TRBV12-4	NA	TRBJ1-1	NA	TGTGCCAGCAGTCGCCCGGGCGTCACTGAAGCTTTCTTT	CASSRPGVTEAFF
15	TRBV20-1	TRBD1	TRBJ2-1	many	TGCAGTGCTAGAGACCACCGACAGGGAGACAATGAGCAGTTCTTC	CSARDHRQGDNEQFF
15	TRBV5-1	NA	TRBJ2-3	NA	TGCGCCAGCAGCTTGGAAGGGGTCCCACGAAATACGCAGTATTTT	CASSLEGVPRNTQYF
14	TRBV20-1	TRBD1	TRBJ1-1	once	TGCAGTGCTAGAGTACCGGGACAGGGGTGTGAAGCTTTCTTT	CSARVPGQGCEAFF
14	TRBV20-1	NA	TRBJ1-5	NA	TGCAGTGCTAGAGAGTGGAATAGCAATCAGCCCCAGCATTTT	CSAREWNSNQPQHF
14	TRBV20-1	TRBD2	TRBJ2-7	many	TGCAGTGCTAGACCCGGGACTAGCGTCGACGAGCAGTACTTC	CSARPGTSVDEQYF
12	TRBV11-2	NA	TRBJ1-2	few	TGTGCCAGCAGCTCAACCCGATATGGCTACACCTTC	CASSSTRYGYTF
12	TRBV14	NA	TRBJ1-2	NA	TGTGCCAGCAGCCGCAGGGGCGCGGGGTACACCTTC	CASSRRGAGYTF
13	TRBV4-1	NA	TRBJ1-2	NA	TGCGCCAGCAGCCAAGGGACGGGACCCGGCTACACCTTC	CASSQGTGPGYTF
15	TRBV20-1	TRBD1	TRBJ2-7	NA	TGCAGTGCTAGAGAACAGGGGGCTAGAGGGTACGAGCAGTACTTC	CSAREQGARGYEQYF
14	TRBV3-1	TRBD1	TRBJ1-4	NA	TGTGCCAGCAGCCACGGACAGGGTAGGGAAAAACTGTTTTTT	CASSHGQGREKLFF
12	TRBV2	NA	TRBJ2-2	few	TGCGGGGGACGGTGGAACACCGGGGAGCTGTTTTTT	CGGRWNTGELFF
14	TRBV12-3/TRBV12-4	TRBD1	TRBJ1-5	few	TGTGCCAGCAGTATAGGACAGGGCTTTCAGCCCCAGCATTTT	CASSIGQGFQPQHF
12	TRBV12-5	NA	TRBJ2-3	NA	TGTGCTAGTGCCCAGGGGTCGAGTACGCAGTATTTT	CASAQGSSTQYF
13	TRBV27	NA	TRBJ1-2	few	TGTGCCAGAAAAAGGGGGGGAGAGGTTGGCTACACCTTC	CARKRGGEVGYTF
17	TRBV10-3	TRBD2	TRBJ2-1	NA	TGTGCCATCAGCGAGGAGAGGGGACTAGTGGGGCCCAATGAGCAGTTCTTC	CAISEERGLVGPNEQFF
16	TRBV2	TRBD2	TRBJ2-1	NA	TGTGCCAGCAGTGCTAGCGGGGGGGCCGGGCTCGATGAGCAGTTCTTC	CASSASGGAGLDEQFF
15	TRBV27	TRBD2	TRBJ2-5	many	TGTGCCAGCAGTCCTAGCGGGGGAACTCAAGAGACCCAGTACTTC	CASSPSGGTQETQYF
17	TRBV6-1	NA	TRBJ2-2	NA	TGTGCCAGCAACCCTTCCCGGGGGGCGGTAAACACCGGGGAGCTGTTTTTT	CASNPSRGAVNTGELFF
16	TRBV4-1	TRBD1	TRBJ1-2	once	TGCGCCAGCAGCCATGGGAAAGGGACAGGGAACTATGGCTACACCTTC	CASSHGKGTGNYGYTF
15	TRBV6-5	TRBD1	TRBJ1-5	few	TGTGCCAGCAGTTACCGACAGGGCCTAAATCAGCCCCAGCATTTT	CASSYRQGLNQPQHF
17	TRBV4-2	TRBD1	TRBJ2-3	few	TGTGCCAGCAGCCCAAGCTGGGACAGGGTGGGATCAGATACGCAGTATTTT	CASSPSWDRVGSDTQYF
15	TRBV13	NA	TRBJ2-6	NA	TGTGCCAGCAGCCCAAAGGACGGCGGGGCCAACGTCCTGACTTTC	CASSPKDGGANVLTF
15	TRBV7-2	TRBD1	TRBJ2-7	NA	TGTGCCAGCAGCTCCCAGTCGGGACAGACATACGAGCAGTACTTC	CASSSQSGQTYEQYF
11	TRBV25-1	NA	TRBJ2-7	few	TGTGCCAGCAGTGAAGGGCAGAAGCAGTACTTC	CASSEGQKQYF
13	TRBV28	TRBD1	TRBJ2-1	few	TGTGCCAGCAGGGGACAGTCACGAGAGACCCAGTTCTTC	CASRGQSRETQFF
15	TRBV12-5	NA	TRBJ1-2	NA	TGTGCTAGCTCCATGCAGGGGTCGGCTAACTATGGCTACACCTTC	CASSMQGSANYGYTF
15	TRBV27	TRBD1	TRBJ2-1	few	TGTGCCAGCAGTTTACGGGGACAGGGGTCCTATGAGCAGTTCTTC	CASSLRGQGSYEQFF
18	TRBV27	TRBD1	TRBJ1-5	NA	TGTGCCAGCAGTGATAGACAGGGATATCCCTATAGCAATCAGCCCCAGCATTTT	CASSDRQGYPYSNQPQHF
13	TRBV5-5	NA	TRBJ2-7	NA	TGTGCCAGCAGCTTAGGACGGGGAAGAGAGCAGTACTTC	CASSLGRGREQYF
13	TRBV20-1	NA	TRBJ2-7	many	TGCAGTGCGACGACCGGGTCGTTCTACGAGCAGTACTTC	CSATTGSFYEQYF
13	TRBV20-1	NA	TRBJ2-2	NA	TGCAGTGCTAGATACGGGCTCACCGGGGAGCTGTTTTTT	CSARYGLTGELFF
15	TRBV29-1	NA	TRBJ2-5	NA	TGCAGCGTTGAAGGAACGGACCGAGAACAAGAGACCCAGTACTTC	CSVEGTDREQETQYF
13	TRBV7-9	TRBD2	TRBJ2-1	NA	TGTGCCAGCAGCACAATAGCGGGAGATGAGCAGTTCTTC	CASSTIAGDEQFF
15	TRBV5-8	NA	TRBJ2-4	once	TGTGCCAGCAGCCGGAATCAGGGGGGAAAAAACATTCAGTACTTC	CASSRNQGGKNIQYF
16	TRBV7-8	NA	TRBJ2-7	NA	TGTGCCAGCAGCTCCCGCCCCGCGGGGAGTTCCTACGAGCAGTACTTC	CASSSRPAGSSYEQYF
13	TRBV29-1	NA	TRBJ2-3	NA	TGCAGCCCAACAGGGACACACACAGATACGCAGTATTTT	CSPTGTHTDTQYF
15	TRBV5-1	NA	TRBJ2-6	few	TGCGCCAGCAGCCAATCTACCTCTGGGGCCAACGTCCTGACTTTC	CASSQSTSGANVLTF